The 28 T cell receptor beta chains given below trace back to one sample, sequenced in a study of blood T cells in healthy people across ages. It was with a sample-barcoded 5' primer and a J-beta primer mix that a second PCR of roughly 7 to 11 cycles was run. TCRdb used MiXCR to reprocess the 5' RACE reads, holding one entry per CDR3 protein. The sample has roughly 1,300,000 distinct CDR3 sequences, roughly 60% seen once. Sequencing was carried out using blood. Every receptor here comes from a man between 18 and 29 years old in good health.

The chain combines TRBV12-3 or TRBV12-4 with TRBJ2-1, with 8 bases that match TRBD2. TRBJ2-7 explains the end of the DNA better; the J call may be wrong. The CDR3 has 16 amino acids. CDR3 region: CASSFGAGVLYNEQYF. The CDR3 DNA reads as TGTGCCAGCAGTTTCGGAGCGGGAGTACTCTACAATGAGCAGTACTTC.

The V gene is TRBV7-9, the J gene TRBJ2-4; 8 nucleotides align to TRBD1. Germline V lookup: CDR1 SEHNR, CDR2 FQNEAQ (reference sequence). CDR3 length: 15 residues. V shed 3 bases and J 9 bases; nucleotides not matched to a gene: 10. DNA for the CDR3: TGTGCCAGCAGCTTCGGGTACAGACAGGGGAGCATTCAGTACTTC. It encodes CASSFGYRQGSIQYF.

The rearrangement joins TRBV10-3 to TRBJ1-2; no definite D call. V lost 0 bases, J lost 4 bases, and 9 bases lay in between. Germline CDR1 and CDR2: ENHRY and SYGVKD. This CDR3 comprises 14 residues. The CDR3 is CAISESISGYGYTF. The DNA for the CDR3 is TGTGCCATCAGTGAGTCGATCTCCGGCTATGGCTACACCTTC.

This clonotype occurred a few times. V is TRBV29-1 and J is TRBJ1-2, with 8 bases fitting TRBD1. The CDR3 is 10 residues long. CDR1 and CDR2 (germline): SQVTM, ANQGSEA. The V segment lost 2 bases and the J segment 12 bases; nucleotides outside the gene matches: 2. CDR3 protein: CSVEQGAHTF. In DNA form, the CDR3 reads TGCAGCGTTGAACAGGGGGCGCACACCTTC.

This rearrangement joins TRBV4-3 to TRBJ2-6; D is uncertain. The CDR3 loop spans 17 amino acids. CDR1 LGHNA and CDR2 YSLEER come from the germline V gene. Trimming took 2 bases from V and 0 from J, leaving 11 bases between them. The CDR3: CASSQRTRISGANVLTF. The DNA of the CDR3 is TGCGCCAGCAGCCAAAGGACCCGAATCTCTGGGGCCAACGTCCTGACTTTC.

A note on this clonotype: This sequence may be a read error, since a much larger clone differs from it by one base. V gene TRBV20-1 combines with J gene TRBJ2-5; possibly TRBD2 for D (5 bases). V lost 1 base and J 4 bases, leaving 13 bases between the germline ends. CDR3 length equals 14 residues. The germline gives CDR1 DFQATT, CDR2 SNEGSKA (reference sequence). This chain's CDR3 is CSARGLAVRETQYF. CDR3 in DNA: TGCAGTGCTAGAGGTCTAGCAGTTCGAGAGACCCAGTACTTC.

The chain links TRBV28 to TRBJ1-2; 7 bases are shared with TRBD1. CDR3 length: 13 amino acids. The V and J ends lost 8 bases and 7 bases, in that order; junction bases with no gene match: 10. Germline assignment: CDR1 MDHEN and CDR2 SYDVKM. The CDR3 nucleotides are TGTGCCAGCGGGGGGGGACAGAGAGTTGGCTACACCTTC. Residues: CASGGGQRVGYTF.

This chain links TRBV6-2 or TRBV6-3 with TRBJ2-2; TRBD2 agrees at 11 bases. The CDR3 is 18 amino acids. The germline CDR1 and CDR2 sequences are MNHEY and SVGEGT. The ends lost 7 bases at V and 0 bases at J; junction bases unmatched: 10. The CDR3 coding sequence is TGTGCCAGCACCTATAGAGGTAGCGGGGGGGCGAACACCGGGGAGCTGTTTTTT. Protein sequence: CASTYRGSGGANTGELFF.

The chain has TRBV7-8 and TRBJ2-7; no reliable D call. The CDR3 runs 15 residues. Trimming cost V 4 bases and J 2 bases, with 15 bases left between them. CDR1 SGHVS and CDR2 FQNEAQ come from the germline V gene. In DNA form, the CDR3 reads TGTGCCAGCAGCTCGGACGCTCTCACTCCCTACGAGCAGTACTTC. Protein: CASSSDALTPYEQYF.

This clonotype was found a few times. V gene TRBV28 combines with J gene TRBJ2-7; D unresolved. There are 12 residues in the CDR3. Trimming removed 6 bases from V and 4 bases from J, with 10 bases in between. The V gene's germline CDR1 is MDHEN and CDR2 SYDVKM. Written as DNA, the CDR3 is TGTGCCAGCAGCCAATCATGGTACGAGCAGTACTTC. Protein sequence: CASSQSWYEQYF.

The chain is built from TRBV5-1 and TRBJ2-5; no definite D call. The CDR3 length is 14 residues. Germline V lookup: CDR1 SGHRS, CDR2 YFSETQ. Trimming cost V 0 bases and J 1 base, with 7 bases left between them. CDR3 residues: CASSLGLIQETQYF. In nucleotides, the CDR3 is TGCGCCAGCAGCTTGGGGCTCATCCAAGAGACCCAGTACTTC.

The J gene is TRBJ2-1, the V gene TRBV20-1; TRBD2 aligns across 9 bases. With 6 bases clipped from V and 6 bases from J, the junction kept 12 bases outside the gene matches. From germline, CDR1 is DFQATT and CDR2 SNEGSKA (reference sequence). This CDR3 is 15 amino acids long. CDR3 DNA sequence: TGCAGTGCCCTGGCATCGCGGGAGGGCTCCAATGAGCAGTTCTTC. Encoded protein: CSALASREGSNEQFF.

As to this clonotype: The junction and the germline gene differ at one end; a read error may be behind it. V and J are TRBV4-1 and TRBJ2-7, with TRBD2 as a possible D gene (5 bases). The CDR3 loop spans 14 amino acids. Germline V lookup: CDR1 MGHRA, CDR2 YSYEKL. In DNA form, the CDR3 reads TGCGCCAGCAGCCCTTTAGTCGGGGTCTACGGGCAGTACTTC. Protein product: CASSPLVGVYGQYF.

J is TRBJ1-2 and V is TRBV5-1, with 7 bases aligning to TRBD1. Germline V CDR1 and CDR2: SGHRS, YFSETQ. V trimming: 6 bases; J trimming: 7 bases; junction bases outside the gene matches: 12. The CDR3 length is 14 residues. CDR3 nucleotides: TGCGCCAGCACCTCAACCCAGGGGGAGGGTGGCTACACCTTC. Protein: CASTSTQGEGGYTF.

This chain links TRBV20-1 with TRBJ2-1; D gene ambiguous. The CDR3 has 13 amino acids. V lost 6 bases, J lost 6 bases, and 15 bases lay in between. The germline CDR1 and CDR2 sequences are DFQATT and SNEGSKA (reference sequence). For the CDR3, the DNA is TGCAGTGCCCTCCCGATTTTGATCAATGAGCAGTTCTTC. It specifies CSALPILINEQFF.

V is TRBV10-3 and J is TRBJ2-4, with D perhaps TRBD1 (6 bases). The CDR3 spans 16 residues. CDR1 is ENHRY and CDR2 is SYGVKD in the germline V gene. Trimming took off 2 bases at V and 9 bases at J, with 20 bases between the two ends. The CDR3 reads CAISESPQGPLGIQYF. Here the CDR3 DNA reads TGTGCCATCAGTGAGAGCCCCCAGGGGCCATTAGGCATTCAGTACTTC.

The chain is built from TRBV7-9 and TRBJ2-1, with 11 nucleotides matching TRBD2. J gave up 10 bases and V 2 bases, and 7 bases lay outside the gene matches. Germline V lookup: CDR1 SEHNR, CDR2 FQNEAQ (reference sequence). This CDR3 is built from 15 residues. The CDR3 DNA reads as TGTGCCAGCAGCTTACTAGCGGGAGGAGTAAGGGAGCAGTTCTTC. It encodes CASSLLAGGVREQFF.

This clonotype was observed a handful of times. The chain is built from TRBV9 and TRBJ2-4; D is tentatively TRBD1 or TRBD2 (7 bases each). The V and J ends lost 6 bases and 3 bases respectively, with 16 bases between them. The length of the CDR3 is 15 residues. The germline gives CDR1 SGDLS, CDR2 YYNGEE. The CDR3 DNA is TGTGCCAGCACCCGGGGGAGGGGGCTCAAAAACATTCAGTACTTC. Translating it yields CASTRGRGLKNIQYF.

DNA of the CDR3: TGTGCCAGCAGTCTAACAGGGGTAAAGTTGGTGGACACTGAAGCTTTCTTT. Protein: CASSLTGVKLVDTEAFF. The chain uses TRBV2 and TRBJ1-1; 7 nucleotides align to TRBD1. The J segment lost 3 bases and the V segment lost 5 bases, leaving 15 bases of the junction unmatched. Germline V lookup: CDR1 SNHLY, CDR2 FYNNEI. This CDR3 is 17 amino acids long.

CDR3 DNA: TGCAGCGTTGAAGTAGACGGGGGCCCAGATACGCAGTATTTT. Residues: CSVEVDGGPDTQYF. V is TRBV29-1 and J is TRBJ2-3; D tentatively reads TRBD1 or TRBD2 (6 bases each). V lost 1 base and J 4 bases, leaving 12 bases between the germline ends. The CDR3 spans 14 residues. The germline V gene has CDR1 SQVTM and CDR2 ANQGSEA.

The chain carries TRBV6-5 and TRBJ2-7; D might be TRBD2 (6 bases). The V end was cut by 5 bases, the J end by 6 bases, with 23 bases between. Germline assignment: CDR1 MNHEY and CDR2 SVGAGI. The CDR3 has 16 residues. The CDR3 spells CASSPNLAETLGEQYF. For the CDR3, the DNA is TGTGCCAGCAGTCCTAATTTAGCGGAAACCCTCGGCGAGCAGTACTTC.

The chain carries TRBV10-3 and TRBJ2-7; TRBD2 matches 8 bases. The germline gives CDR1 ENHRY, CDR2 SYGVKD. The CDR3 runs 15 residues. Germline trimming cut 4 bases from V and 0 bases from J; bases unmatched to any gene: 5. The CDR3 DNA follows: TGTGCCATCAGTGTCGGCGGGGGGTCCTCCTACGAGCAGTACTTC. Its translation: CAISVGGGSSYEQYF.

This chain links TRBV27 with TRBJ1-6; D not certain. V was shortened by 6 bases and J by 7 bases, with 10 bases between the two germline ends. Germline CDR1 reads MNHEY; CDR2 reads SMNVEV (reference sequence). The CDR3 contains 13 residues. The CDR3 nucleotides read TGTGCCAGCAGACCAATGGGAAATTCACCCCTCCACTTT. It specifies CASRPMGNSPLHF.

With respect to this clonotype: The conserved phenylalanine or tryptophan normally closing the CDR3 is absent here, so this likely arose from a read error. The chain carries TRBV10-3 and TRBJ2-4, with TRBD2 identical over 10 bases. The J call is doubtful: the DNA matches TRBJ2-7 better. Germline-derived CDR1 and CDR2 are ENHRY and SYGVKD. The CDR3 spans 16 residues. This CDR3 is CAISPLAGAFVDEQYL. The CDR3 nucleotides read TGTGCCATCAGCCCCCTAGCGGGAGCTTTCGTGGACGAGCAGTACTTA.

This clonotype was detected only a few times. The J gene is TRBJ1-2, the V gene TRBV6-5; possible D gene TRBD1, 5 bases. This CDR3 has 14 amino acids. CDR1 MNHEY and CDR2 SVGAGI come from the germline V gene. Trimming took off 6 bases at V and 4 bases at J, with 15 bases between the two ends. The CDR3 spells CASSIAGGTYGYTF. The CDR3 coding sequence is TGTGCCAGCAGCATAGCGGGGGGGACCTATGGCTACACCTTC.

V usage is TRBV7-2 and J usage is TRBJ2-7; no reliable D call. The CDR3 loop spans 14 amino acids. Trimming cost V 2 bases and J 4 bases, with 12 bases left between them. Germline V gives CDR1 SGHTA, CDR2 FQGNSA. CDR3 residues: CASSLLAQAYEQYF. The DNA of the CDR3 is TGTGCCAGCAGCTTACTGGCACAAGCGTACGAGCAGTACTTC.

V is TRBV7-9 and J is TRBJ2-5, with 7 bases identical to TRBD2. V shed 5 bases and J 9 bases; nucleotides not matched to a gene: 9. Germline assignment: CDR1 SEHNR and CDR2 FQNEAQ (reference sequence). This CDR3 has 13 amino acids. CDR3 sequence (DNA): TGTGCCAGCAGCCCGACTGGGAGGGAGCCCCAGTACTTC. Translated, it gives CASSPTGREPQYF.

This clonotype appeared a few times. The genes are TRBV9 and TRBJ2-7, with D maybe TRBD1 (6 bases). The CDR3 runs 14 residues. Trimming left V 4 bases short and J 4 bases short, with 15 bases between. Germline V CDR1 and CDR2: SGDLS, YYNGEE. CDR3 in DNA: TGTGCCAGCAGCTCTACCTCCCAGGGGTACGAGCAGTACTTC. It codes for CASSSTSQGYEQYF.